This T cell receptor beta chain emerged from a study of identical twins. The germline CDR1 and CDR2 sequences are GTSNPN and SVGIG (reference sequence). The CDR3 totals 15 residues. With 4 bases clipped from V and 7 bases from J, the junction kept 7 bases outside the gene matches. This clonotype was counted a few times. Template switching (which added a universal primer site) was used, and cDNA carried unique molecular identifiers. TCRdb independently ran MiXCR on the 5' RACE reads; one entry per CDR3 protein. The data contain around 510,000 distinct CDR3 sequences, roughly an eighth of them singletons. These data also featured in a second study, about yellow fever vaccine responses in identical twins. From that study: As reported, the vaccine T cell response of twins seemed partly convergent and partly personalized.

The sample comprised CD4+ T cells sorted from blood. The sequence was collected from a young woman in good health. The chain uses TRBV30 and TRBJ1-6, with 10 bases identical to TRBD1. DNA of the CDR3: TGTGCCTGGAAGGGACAGGGGAGTGGGAATTCACCCCTCCACTTT. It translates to CAWKGQGSGNSPLHF.